Many counts were recorded for the clone carrying this T cell receptor beta chain. These data are taken from a study of T cells after yellow fever vaccination. V lost 7 bases to trimming and J lost 4 bases, with 11 bases between them. This CDR3 spans 11 amino acids. The germline V gene has CDR1 SQVTM and CDR2 ANQGSEA. TCRdb independently ran MiXCR on the 5' RACE reads; one entry per CDR3 protein. Of 300,000 or so distinct CDR3 sequences detected, 10% to 15% appear once; the ten largest clones hold 0.4% to 0.55%. This chain links TRBV29-1 with TRBJ2-7; weak D call: TRBD2 (6 bases). This material consisted of CD4+ T cells sorted from PBMCs, taken 45 days after the yellow fever booster vaccination. The TCR sequence derives from a man aged 25-45 years who received the YFV17D yellow fever vaccine. DNA of the CDR3: TGCAGCGCAGGGACTGAATACGAGCAGTACTTC. Protein: CSAGTEYEQYF.